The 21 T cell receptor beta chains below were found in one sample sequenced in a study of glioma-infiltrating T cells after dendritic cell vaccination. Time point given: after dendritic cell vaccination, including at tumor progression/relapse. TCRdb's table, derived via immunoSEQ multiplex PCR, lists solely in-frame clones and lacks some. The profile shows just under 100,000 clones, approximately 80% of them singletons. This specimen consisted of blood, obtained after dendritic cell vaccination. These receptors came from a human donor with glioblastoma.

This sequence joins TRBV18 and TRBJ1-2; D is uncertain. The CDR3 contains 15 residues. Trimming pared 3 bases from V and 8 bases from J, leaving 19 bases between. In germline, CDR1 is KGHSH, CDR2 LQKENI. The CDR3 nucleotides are TGTGCCAGCTCACCCCCAGGTCCGGAGGTTTTCGGCTACACCTTC. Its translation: CASSPPGPEVFGYTF. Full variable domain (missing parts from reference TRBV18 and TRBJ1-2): NAGVMQNPRHLVRRRGQEARLRCSPMKGHSHVYWYRQLPEEGLKFMVYLQKENIIDESGMPKERFSAEFPKEGPSILRIQQVVRGDSAAYFCASSPPGPEVFGYTFGSGTRLTVV.

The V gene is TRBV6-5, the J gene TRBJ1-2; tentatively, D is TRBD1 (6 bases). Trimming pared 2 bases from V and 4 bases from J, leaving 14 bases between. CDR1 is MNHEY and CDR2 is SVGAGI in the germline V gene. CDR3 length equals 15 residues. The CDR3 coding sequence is TGTGCCAGCAGTTACAACGAGAGGACAGTCTATGGCTACACCTTC. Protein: CASSYNERTVYGYTF.

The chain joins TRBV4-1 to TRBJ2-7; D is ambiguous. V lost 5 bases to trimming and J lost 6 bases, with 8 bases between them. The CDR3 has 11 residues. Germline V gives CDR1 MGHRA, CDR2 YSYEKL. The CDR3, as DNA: TGCGCCAGCAGCTCTCCCAGCGAGCAGTACTTC. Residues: CASSSPSEQYF.

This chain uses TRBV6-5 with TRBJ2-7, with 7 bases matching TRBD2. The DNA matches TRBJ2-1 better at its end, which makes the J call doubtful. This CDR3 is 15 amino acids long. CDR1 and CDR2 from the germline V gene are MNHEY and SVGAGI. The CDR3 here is CASSYRGGGFNEQFF. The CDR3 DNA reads TGTGCCAGCAGTTATAGGGGCGGGGGTTTTAATGAGCAGTTCTTC.

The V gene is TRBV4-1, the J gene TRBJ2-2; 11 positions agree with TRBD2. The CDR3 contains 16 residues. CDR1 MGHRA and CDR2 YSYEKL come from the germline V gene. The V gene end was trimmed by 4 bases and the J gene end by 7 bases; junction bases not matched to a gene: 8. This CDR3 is CASSLLTSGVVGELFF. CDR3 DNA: TGCGCCAGCAGCCTACTGACTAGCGGGGTTGTCGGGGAGCTGTTTTTT.

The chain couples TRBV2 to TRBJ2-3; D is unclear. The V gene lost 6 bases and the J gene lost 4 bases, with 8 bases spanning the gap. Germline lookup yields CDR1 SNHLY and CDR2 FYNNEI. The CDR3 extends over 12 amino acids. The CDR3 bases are TGTGCCAGCAGCCTAGAGGCAGATACGCAGTATTTT. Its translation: CASSLEADTQYF.

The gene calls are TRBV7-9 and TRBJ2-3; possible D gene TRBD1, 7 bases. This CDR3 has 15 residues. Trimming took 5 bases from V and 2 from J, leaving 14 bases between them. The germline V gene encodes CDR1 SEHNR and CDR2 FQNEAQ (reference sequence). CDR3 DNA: TGTGCCAGCAGCCAGGGGGGACATTCCACAGATACGCAGTATTTT. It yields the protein CASSQGGHSTDTQYF.

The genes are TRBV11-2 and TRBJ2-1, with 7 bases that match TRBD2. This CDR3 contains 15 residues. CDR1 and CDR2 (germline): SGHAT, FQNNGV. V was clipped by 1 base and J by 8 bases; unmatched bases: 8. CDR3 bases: TGTGCCAGCAGCTTAGGAAGTGCGGGGGAGGATGAGCAGTTCTTC. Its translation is CASSLGSAGEDEQFF.

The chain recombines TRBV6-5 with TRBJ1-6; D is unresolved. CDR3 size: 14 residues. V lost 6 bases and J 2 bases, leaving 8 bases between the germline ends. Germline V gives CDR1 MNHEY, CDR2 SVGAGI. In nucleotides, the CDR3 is TGTGCCAGCAGCCCCGGGACCTATAATTCACCCCTCCACTTT. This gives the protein CASSPGTYNSPLHF.

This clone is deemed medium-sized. The CDR3 coding sequence is TGTGCCTGGAGGCTTGACAGGAGAAACACCATATATTTT. Amino acids: CAWRLDRRNTIYF. The rearrangement joins TRBV30 to TRBJ1-3; tentatively, D is TRBD1 (6 bases). Trimming shortened V by 3 bases and J by 5 bases, and 11 bases separated the two germline ends. The CDR3 contains 13 residues. CDR1 and CDR2 from the germline V gene are GTSNPN and SVGIG (reference sequence).

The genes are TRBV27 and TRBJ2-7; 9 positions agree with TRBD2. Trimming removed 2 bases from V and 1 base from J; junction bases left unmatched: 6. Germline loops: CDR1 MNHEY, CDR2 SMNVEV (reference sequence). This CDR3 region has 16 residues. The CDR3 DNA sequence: TGTGCCAGCAGTTTAGCGGGAGGGAGCTGGTCCTACGAGCAGTACTTC. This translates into CASSLAGGSWSYEQYF.

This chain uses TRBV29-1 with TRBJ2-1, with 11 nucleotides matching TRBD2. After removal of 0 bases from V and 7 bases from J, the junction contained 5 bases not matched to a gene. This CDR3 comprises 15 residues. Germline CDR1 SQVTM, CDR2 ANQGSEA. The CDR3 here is CSVEDGVAGGNEQFF. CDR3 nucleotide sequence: TGCAGCGTTGAAGATGGGGTAGCGGGGGGGAATGAGCAGTTCTTC.

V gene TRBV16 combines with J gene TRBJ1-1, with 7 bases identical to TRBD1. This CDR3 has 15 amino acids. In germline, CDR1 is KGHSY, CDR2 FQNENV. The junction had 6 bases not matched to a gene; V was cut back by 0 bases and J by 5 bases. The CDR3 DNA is TGTGCCAGCAGCCAATCGTGGACAGGTGCGACTGAAGCTTTCTTT. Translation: CASSQSWTGATEAFF.

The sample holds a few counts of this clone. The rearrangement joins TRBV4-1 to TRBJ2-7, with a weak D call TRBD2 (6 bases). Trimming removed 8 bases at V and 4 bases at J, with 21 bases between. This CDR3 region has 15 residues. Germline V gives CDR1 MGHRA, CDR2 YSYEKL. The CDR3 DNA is TGCGCCAGCTTCGGTGGCCCCGGGGACTTATACGAGCAGTACTTC. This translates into CASFGGPGDLYEQYF.

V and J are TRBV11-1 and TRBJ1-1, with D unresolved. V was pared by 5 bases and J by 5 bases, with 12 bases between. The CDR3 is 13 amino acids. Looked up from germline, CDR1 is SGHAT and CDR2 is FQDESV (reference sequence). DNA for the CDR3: TGTGCCAGCAGCCTGGGCCGTGGGACTGAAGCTTTCTTT. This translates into CASSLGRGTEAFF.

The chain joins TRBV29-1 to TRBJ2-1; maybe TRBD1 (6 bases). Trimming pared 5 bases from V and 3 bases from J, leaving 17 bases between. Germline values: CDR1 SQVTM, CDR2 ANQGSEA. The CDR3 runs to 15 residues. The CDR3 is CSVSGGDMGYNEQFF. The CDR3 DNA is TGCAGCGTTAGTGGTGGGGACATGGGCTACAATGAGCAGTTCTTC.

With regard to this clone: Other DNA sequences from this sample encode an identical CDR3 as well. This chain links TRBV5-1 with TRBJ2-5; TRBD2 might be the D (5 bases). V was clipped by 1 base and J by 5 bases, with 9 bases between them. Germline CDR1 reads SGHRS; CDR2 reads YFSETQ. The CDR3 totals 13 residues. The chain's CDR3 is CASSLYGVETQYF. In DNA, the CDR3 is TGCGCCAGCAGCTTGTACGGGGTTGAGACCCAGTACTTC. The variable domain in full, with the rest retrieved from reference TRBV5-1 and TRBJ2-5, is KAGVTQTPRYLIKTRGQQVTLSCSPISGHRSVSWYQQTPGQGLQFLFEYFSETQRNKGNFPGRFSGRQFSNSRSEMNVSTLELGDSALYLCASSLYGVETQYFGPGTRLLVL.

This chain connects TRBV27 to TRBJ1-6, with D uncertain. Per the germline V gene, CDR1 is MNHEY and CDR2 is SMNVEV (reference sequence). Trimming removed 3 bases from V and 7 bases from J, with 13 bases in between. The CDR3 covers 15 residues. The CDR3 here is CASSFEAIPNSPLHF. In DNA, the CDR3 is TGTGCCAGCAGTTTCGAAGCCATCCCAAATTCACCCCTCCACTTT.

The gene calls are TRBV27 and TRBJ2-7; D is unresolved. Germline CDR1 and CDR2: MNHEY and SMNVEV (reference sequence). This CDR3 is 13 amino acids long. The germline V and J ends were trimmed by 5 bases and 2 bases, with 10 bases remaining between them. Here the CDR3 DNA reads TGTGCCAGCAGTCCACAGTTCCCCTACGAGCAGTACTTC. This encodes CASSPQFPYEQYF.

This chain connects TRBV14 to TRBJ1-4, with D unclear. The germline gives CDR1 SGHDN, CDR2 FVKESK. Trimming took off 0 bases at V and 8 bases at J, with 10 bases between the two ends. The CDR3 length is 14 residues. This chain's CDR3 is CASSQDTVLEKLFF. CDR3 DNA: TGTGCCAGCAGCCAAGATACGGTTCTGGAAAAACTGTTTTTT.

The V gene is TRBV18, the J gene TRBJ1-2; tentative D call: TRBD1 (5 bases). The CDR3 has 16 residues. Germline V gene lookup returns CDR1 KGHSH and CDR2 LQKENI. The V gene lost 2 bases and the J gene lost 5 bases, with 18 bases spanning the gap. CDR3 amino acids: CASSPVPLTVGYGYTF. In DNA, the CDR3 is TGTGCCAGCTCACCAGTCCCCCTGACAGTTGGTTATGGCTACACCTTC.